Listed below are T cell receptor beta chains from one sample, sequenced in a study of blood T cell repertoires in COVID-19. Clones were read by immunoSEQ multiplex PCR, and TCRdb kept only the in-frame ones, dropping some. The sample carries roughly 100,000 clones, more than 80% recorded once. The sample was peripheral blood. Receptors originate from a human donor in a cohort sampled during active COVID-19. Each CDR3 is given with its conserved first and last residue.

V | CDR3
TRBV6-5 | CASSPQGALTGELFF
TRBV9 | CASSPKGQPPYQETQYF
TRBV5-1 | CASSYHGGQAKNIQYF
TRBV7-2 | CASSLEAGRWYGYTF
TRBV7-9 | CASSRGQFGDTQYF
TRBV7-2 | CASSLTPGLAGGRDTQYF
TRBV6-5 | CASRLGQGSEQYF
TRBV5-1 | CASSPRTGGLDEQFF
TRBV28 | CASNSVGLLWSLNTEAFF
TRBV5-1 | CASSWTSGANNEQFF
TRBV4-2 | CASSQAGTGVYEQYF
TRBV7-2 | CASSLGSAGLYEQYF
TRBV18 | CASSPDRGTEAFF
TRBV5-6 | CASSSVLIPVNTEAFF
TRBV4-1 | CASSQGDREIFQPQHF
TRBV12-2 | CASRSVDRPGSPLHF
TRBV6-5 | CASSYVGRGEQYF
TRBV5-1 | CASSFGNSGEVETQYF
TRBV30 | CAWRDRGRFTEAFF
TRBV7-2 | CASSLAGTGYGYTF
TRBV5-4 | CASSLGRRGGSDTQYF
TRBV5-6 | CASSLSRAGGNTEAFF
TRBV4-1 | CASSQALVGGLDEQFF
TRBV19 | CASSGQGASTDMQYF